This T cell receptor beta chain was sequenced in a study of vaccination and CD4 T cells after COVID-19. CDR3 length: 15 residues. Germline values: CDR1 DFQATT, CDR2 SNEGSKA (reference sequence). V dropped 2 bases and J dropped 5; count of bases not matched to a gene: 8. Documented treatment: approximately 9-day PBMC culture with coronavirus spike peptide pools or control peptides (ViraFEST assay). This clonotype came up a few times. As yet, its antigen is unknown. The Oncomine TCR Beta short-read assay sequenced DNA from cultured CD4+ T cells. Each CDR3 protein gets one entry after TCRdb re-called the PCR reads with MiXCR. This sample yields approximately 11,000 distinct CDR3 sequences, of which around a third are seen a single time; approximately 8.8% belongs to the top ten.

The receptor comes from a human donor who had recovered from COVID-19. V usage is TRBV20-1 and J usage is TRBJ1-1; 10 bases fit TRBD1. The sample taken for sequencing was CD4+ T cells from blood, cultured in vitro. CDR3 nucleotide sequence: TGCAGTGCTAGAACACAGGACAGGGGGGGAACTGAAGCTTTCTTT. Amino acid sequence: CSARTQDRGGTEAFF.